These 20 T cell receptor delta chains were all obtained from the same sample, sequenced in a study of fetal and pediatric gammadelta thymocytes. TCRdb re-called clones from the reads via CATT. The repertoire holds over a thousand delta-chain clones, with just over 35% as singletons. Sequencing was carried out using non-Vgamma9Vdelta2 gamma-delta T cells from the thymus. Subset indicated: CD3+gammadeltaTCR+ thymocytes not co-expressing Vgamma9 and Vdelta2. These receptor sequences come from a child who underwent cardiac surgery and was recorded as healthy.

This clone is deemed large. J is TRDJ1 and V is TRDV1, with 9 bases aligning to TRDD2. CDR1 and CDR2 from the germline V gene are TSWWSYY and QGS. V dropped 5 bases and J dropped 5; count of bases not matched to a gene: 27. The CDR3 runs to 21 residues. The CDR3 protein is CALGLARPSYDTGVTPDKLIF. CDR3 nucleotides: TGTGCTCTTGGGTTAGCCCGGCCTTCCTACGATACTGGGGTGACTCCGGATAAACTCATCTTT.

As for this clone: Since a much larger clone is just one base distant, this may be a read error. The chain uses TRDV1 and TRDJ1, with 8 positions matching TRDD3. The J segment lost 2 bases and the V segment lost 2 bases, leaving 25 bases of the junction unmatched. This CDR3 region has 22 residues. Germline values: CDR1 TSWWSYY, CDR2 QGS. The CDR3 here is CALGEIYPGGGCGRLWTDKLIF. As DNA, the CDR3 is TGTGCTCTTGGGGAAATATATCCTGGTGGGGGATGTGGGCGCCTGTGGACCGATAAACTCATCTTT.

In regard to this clone: This may come from a read error, since a much larger clone is one base off. This chain uses TRDV1 with TRDJ1; D is unclear. The CDR3 is made up of 16 amino acids. Trimming took off 3 bases at V and 0 bases at J, with 14 bases between the two ends. CDR1 and CDR2 from the germline V gene are TSWWSYY and QGS. The CDR3 DNA is TGTGCTCTTGGGGAGGGTACGACCACTAACACCGATAAACTCATCTTT. Translated, it gives CALGEGTTTNTDKLIF.

This clone is large by share. This chain connects TRAV38-2/DV8 to TRDJ1; no reliable D call. V was clipped by 3 bases and J by 0 bases, with 15 bases between them. The CDR3 sequence is 16 residues long. Germline-derived CDR1 and CDR2 are TSESDYY and QEAYKQQN. The CDR3 nucleotides are TGTGCTTATAGGACCCCCTCGTCCAAGTACACCGATAAACTCATCTTT. Amino acid sequence: CAYRTPSSKYTDKLIF.

On this clone itself: The likely explanation is a read error, given a far larger clone one base away. Other DNA sequences in this sample translate to the same CDR3. The chain recombines TRDV1 with TRDJ2; 13 nucleotides match TRDD3. This CDR3 comprises 22 residues. The germline gives CDR1 TSWWSYY, CDR2 QGS. The CDR3 loop reads CALGELRSYGYWGIRATAQLFF. CDR3 DNA sequence: TGTGCTCTGGGGGAACTCCGGTCCTATGGGTACTGGGGGATACGAGCGACAGCACAACTCTTCTTT.

Details on this clone: A read error may be the cause here, since a much bigger clone is one base away. This sequence joins TRAV29/DV5 and TRDJ1, with TRDD3 as a possible D gene (10 bases). The V gene's germline CDR1 is NSMFDY and CDR2 ISSIKDK. The CDR3 runs to 20 residues. CDR3 sequence reads: CAASFLPTGLGDLYTDKFIF. DNA of the CDR3: TGTGCAGCAAGCTTCCTTCCTACAGGACTGGGGGATTTGTACACCGATAAATTCATCTTT.

A note on this clone: A read error is the likely source, as a far larger clone sits one nucleotide away. This chain uses TRAV29/DV5 with TRDJ1; TRDD3 might be the D (6 bases). The CDR3 consists of 15 residues. Looked up from germline, CDR1 is NSMFDY and CDR2 is ISSIKDK. Trimming removed 4 bases from V and 1 base from J, with 17 bases in between. The chain's CDR3 is CAAGVEGGGTDKLIF. As DNA, the CDR3 is TGTGCAGCAGGCGTAGAGGGGGGAGGCACCGATAAACTCATCTTT.

This clone counts as medium-sized. The chain uses TRDV1 and TRDJ2; 11 nucleotides line up with TRDD3. The germline V gene has CDR1 TSWWSYY and CDR2 QGS. CDR3 size: 22 residues. The V and J ends lost 0 bases and 1 base, in that order; junction bases with no gene match: 16. CDR3 loop: CALGELISWGIHGPFLTAQLFF. The CDR3 region has the DNA TGTGCTCTTGGGGAACTCATTTCCTGGGGGATACACGGCCCCTTTTTGACAGCACAACTCTTCTTT.

This clone is categorized as medium-sized. V is TRDV3 and J is TRDJ3; TRDD3 matches at 7 bases. Germline V gene sequence: CDR1 TVYSNPD, CDR2 GDNSRS (reference sequence). CDR3 length: 23 residues. The junction had 23 bases not matched to a gene; V was cut back by 0 bases and J by 0 bases. The CDR3 protein is CAFRDPSGRTGVLTSWDTRQMFF. CDR3 nucleotides: TGTGCCTTTAGGGACCCTTCGGGGCGTACTGGGGTACTAACCTCCTGGGACACCCGACAGATGTTTTTC.

This clone is labeled large. The chain combines TRDV1 with TRDJ1; 7 bases agree with TRDD3. Trimming removed 4 bases from V and 0 bases from J; junction bases left unmatched: 38. This CDR3 comprises 26 residues. The germline V gene encodes CDR1 TSWWSYY and CDR2 QGS. CDR3 region: CALGAIPSPDNFWWGTQSQYTDKLIF. The CDR3 nucleotides read TGTGCTCTTGGGGCAATCCCATCCCCCGACAACTTTTGGTGGGGGACCCAATCCCAGTACACCGATAAACTCATCTTT.

On this clone itself: A far more abundant clone sits one base away, making this likely a read error. The chain couples TRAV36/DV7 to TRDJ1; TRDD3 agrees at 11 bases. Losses at the gene ends were 5 bases for V and 3 bases for J; bases not matched to a gene: 18. Germline-derived CDR1 and CDR2 are VTNFRS and LTSSGIE (reference sequence). The length of the CDR3 is 18 residues. The CDR3 sequence: CAVVPTVIGGYEADKLIF. DNA of the CDR3: TGTGCTGTCGTTCCTACTGTTATTGGGGGATACGAGGCCGATAAACTCATCTTT.

Notes on this clone: A far bigger clonotype differs at one base, so this is likely a read error. The chain links TRDV1 to TRDJ1, with D maybe TRDD3 (8 bases). Germline V gene sequence: CDR1 TSWWSYY, CDR2 QGS. The ends were cut back, 5 bases at V and 0 bases at J, with 25 bases in the middle. The CDR3 has 19 amino acids. In DNA form, the CDR3 reads TGTGCTCTTGGGAAACGGTTCCTACTTACTGGGGGGTACACCGATAAACTCATCTTT. Protein sequence: CALGKRFLLTGGYTDKLIF.

Comments on this clone: A far larger clone is off by one base, so a read error is likely. The V call is TRDV1, the J call TRDJ1, with D tentatively TRDD3 (6 bases). Looked up from germline, CDR1 is TSWWSYY and CDR2 is QGS. This CDR3 region has 16 residues. The CDR3 loop reads CALGARWGLTTDKLTF. In DNA, the CDR3 is TGTGCTCTTGGGGCCAGATGGGGGCTGACCACCGATAAACTCACCTTT.

With respect to this clone: Only one base separates this from a far larger clonotype, so it likely reflects a read error. Within the sample, other DNA sequences also encode this same CDR3. The chain has TRDV1 and TRDJ1; 11 bases are a match to TRDD3. CDR1 is TSWWSYY and CDR2 is QGS in the germline V gene. This CDR3 spans 20 amino acids. The ends lost 9 bases at V and 0 bases at J; junction bases unmatched: 21. CDR3: CALGVRIYLVGDTYTDKLIF. CDR3 bases: TGTGCTCTCGGTGTACGAATCTATTTAGTGGGGGATACGTACACCGATAAACTCATCTTT.

Note on this clone: This likely traces to a read error, being one base from a far larger clone. Other nucleotide sequences from this sample produce the same CDR3. The chain combines TRAV38-2/DV8 with TRDJ1; D not resolved. Per the germline V gene, CDR1 is TSESDYY and CDR2 is QEAYKQQN. This CDR3 has 16 amino acids. CDR3 nucleotide sequence: TGTGCTTTCATGAAGCATGGCCCGAGGCACACCGACAAACTCATCTTT. Translating it yields CAFMKHGPRHTDKLIF.

This clone is medium-sized by share. The J gene is TRDJ3, the V gene TRDV1, with D possibly being TRDD3 (5 bases). The CDR3 extends over 18 amino acids. Germline V gives CDR1 TSWWSYY, CDR2 QGS. V shed 4 bases and J shed 0 bases, with 13 bases lying between them. The CDR3 reads CALGARYRSSWDTRQMFF. DNA for the CDR3: TGTGCTCTTGGGGCTCGATACCGAAGCTCCTGGGACACCCGACAGATGTTTTTC.

This clone counts as large. This CDR3 is also generated by other DNA sequences in the sample. V and J are TRDV1 and TRDJ1; the match to TRDD3 covers 10 bases. The CDR3 sequence is 18 residues long. Germline trimming cut 0 bases from V and 0 bases from J; bases unmatched to any gene: 7. Germline V gene sequence: CDR1 TSWWSYY, CDR2 QGS. This CDR3 reads CALGELPLGDIYTDKLIF. In DNA form, the CDR3 reads TGTGCTCTTGGGGAACTACCTCTGGGGGATATCTACACCGATAAACTCATCTTT.

Details on this clone: A far larger clone is only one base removed, so a read error is likely. The genes are TRDV1 and TRDJ1; D may be TRDD3 (8 bases). The CDR3 loop spans 23 amino acids. CDR1 and CDR2 from the germline V gene are TSWWSYY and QGS. CDR3 sequence: CALGEGAFLPTTRGYLFTNKLIF. The CDR3 DNA follows: TGTGCTCTTGGGGAAGGGGCGTTCCTACCTACAACTAGGGGATACCTTTTCACCAATAAACTCATCTTT.

This clone was seen a few times. The V call is TRDV1, the J call TRDJ1; 7 bases align to TRDD3. CDR1 and CDR2 from the germline V gene are TSWWSYY and QGS. The length of the CDR3 is 24 residues. V was pared by 1 base and J by 0 bases, with 29 bases of the junction left unmatched. This CDR3 is CALGEPRPGAIFRLWGPYTDKLIF. The DNA for the CDR3 is TGTGCTCTTGGGGAACCGAGGCCGGGGGCTATTTTCAGACTCTGGGGGCCCTACACCGATAAACTCATCTTT.

By sample fraction, this clone is medium-sized. The J gene is TRDJ1, the V gene TRAV29/DV5; 10 bases are shared with TRDD3. The trim removed 0 bases at V and 0 bases at J, leaving 20 bases unmatched. This CDR3 is built from 21 residues. Germline V CDR1 and CDR2: NSMFDY, ISSIKDK. The CDR3 is CAASAGPTPYWGIRHTDKLIF. CDR3 DNA: TGTGCAGCAAGCGCGGGTCCTACGCCCTACTGGGGGATCCGACACACCGATAAACTCATCTTT.